A single sample is the source of the 10 T cell receptor beta chains below, sequenced in a study of blood T cell repertoires in COVID-19. TCRdb's copy holds only in-frame clones and misses some; the assay was immunoSEQ multiplex PCR. The data show approximately 51,000 clones, with 85% to 90% seen just once and over 4.5% held by the top ten. What was sequenced was peripheral blood. The receptor source for this set is a middle-aged man with active COVID-19.

This chain's CDR3 is CASSQDITSGLGADTQYF. CDR3 nucleotides: TGCGCCAGCAGCCAAGATATTACTAGCGGTTTGGGGGCGGATACGCAGTATTTT. The V call is TRBV4-1, the J call TRBJ2-3; 8 nucleotides line up with TRBD2. V trimming: 0 bases; J trimming: 6 bases; junction bases outside the gene matches: 14. Germline V gene lookup returns CDR1 MGHRA and CDR2 YSYEKL. This CDR3 has 18 amino acids.

The V call is TRBV18, the J call TRBJ1-5; no definite D call. Germline values: CDR1 KGHSH, CDR2 LQKENI. Trimming shortened V by 0 bases and J by 0 bases, and 6 bases separated the two germline ends. The CDR3 consists of 15 residues. The DNA for the CDR3 is TGTGCCAGCTCACCACCCACAGATAGCAATCAGCCCCAGCATTTT. Translation: CASSPPTDSNQPQHF.

The chain is built from TRBV4-1 and TRBJ2-1; D remains ambiguous. V shed 0 bases and J shed 8 bases, with 26 bases lying between them. Germline CDR1 MGHRA, CDR2 YSYEKL. This CDR3 contains 19 residues. This chain's CDR3 is CASSQDRLGLDVARYEQFF. The CDR3 DNA reads as TGCGCCAGCAGCCAAGATAGGCTAGGTCTCGACGTGGCTAGATATGAGCAGTTCTTC.

The genes are TRBV11-2 and TRBJ2-1; TRBD2 matches 7 bases. This CDR3 contains 16 residues. V was clipped by 1 base and J by 3 bases; unmatched bases: 6. Germline CDR1 and CDR2: SGHAT and FQNNGV. In DNA form, the CDR3 reads TGTGCCAGCAGCTTAGTTGCGGGAGCAGGCTACAATGAGCAGTTCTTC. Amino acids: CASSLVAGAGYNEQFF. The full variable domain, its missing parts supplied by reference TRBV11-2 and TRBJ2-1, is EAGVAQSPRYKIIEKRQSVAFWCNPISGHATLYWYQQILGQGPKLLIQFQNNGVVDDSQLPKDRFSAERLKGVDSTLKIQPAKLEDSAVYLCASSLVAGAGYNEQFFGPGTRLTVL.

CDR3 residues: CATSRAGDGYTF. The CDR3 DNA reads TGTGCCACCAGCAGAGCAGGGGATGGCTACACCTTC. The V gene is TRBV15, the J gene TRBJ1-2; D might be TRBD1 (6 bases). This CDR3 is 12 amino acids long. Germline V lookup: CDR1 LNHNV, CDR2 YYDKDF (reference sequence). Trimming took 1 base from V and 6 from J, leaving 6 bases between them.

This rearrangement joins TRBV5-1 to TRBJ2-5; 7 bases fit TRBD2. The CDR3 is made up of 14 amino acids. V was pared by 3 bases and J by 7 bases, with 9 bases of the junction left unmatched. CDR1 is SGHRS and CDR2 is YFSETQ in the germline V gene. The chain's CDR3 is CASSYGTTSGTQYF. The DNA of the CDR3 is TGCGCCAGCAGCTACGGGACTACGAGTGGGACCCAGTACTTC.

V and J are TRBV28 and TRBJ2-3, with D perhaps matching TRBD1 (5 bases). Trimming cost V 4 bases and J 4 bases, with 15 bases left between them. Germline-derived CDR1 and CDR2 are MDHEN and SYDVKM. This CDR3 comprises 15 residues. The CDR3 loop reads CASSSLGLGPDTQYF. The CDR3 coding sequence is TGTGCCAGCAGTTCATTGGGCCTGGGGCCAGATACGCAGTATTTT.

The DNA for the CDR3 is TGCGCCAGCAGTGACCGGGACTCCCAGTACAATGAGCAGTTCTTC. This codes for CASSDRDSQYNEQFF. This sequence joins TRBV10-2 and TRBJ2-1, with a weak D call TRBD2 (6 bases). Trimming removed 3 bases at V and 4 bases at J, with 13 bases between. The CDR3 sequence is 15 residues long. The germline gives CDR1 WSHSY, CDR2 SAAADI.

This chain connects TRBV4-1 to TRBJ2-1, with TRBD2 identical over 10 bases. CDR1 is MGHRA, CDR2 YSYEKL, per germline. V lost 4 bases to trimming and J lost 6 bases; unmatched junction nucleotides: 15. The CDR3 sequence is 18 residues long. CDR3 region: CASSLTLSTSGNSNEQFF. CDR3 sequence (DNA): TGCGCCAGCAGCCTAACCCTTTCCACTAGCGGGAACTCCAATGAGCAGTTCTTC.

Only one count was recorded for this clone. This sequence joins TRBV19 and TRBJ2-1; 8 bases align to TRBD1. CDR3 length equals 14 residues. From germline, CDR1 is LNHDA and CDR2 SQIVND (reference sequence). V shed 6 bases and J 6 bases; nucleotides not matched to a gene: 7. CDR3 sequence reads: CASRRQGSRNEQFF. CDR3 sequence (DNA): TGTGCCAGTAGGCGACAGGGGTCGCGCAATGAGCAGTTCTTC.